This record concerns one T cell receptor beta chain sequence. Its antigen target is currently unknown. No base-level quality is on record; no much larger clone is a single base apart. High-throughput TCR profiling via ImmunoSEQ was performed on the 100 or so tumor samples. As for the original processing: Repertoire diversity metrics included richness (unique productive sequences), clonality, evenness and relatedness; Bhattacharyya coefficient assessed similarity between samples. A sensitivity analysis that removed TCRs with fewer than two reads produced consistent conclusions. TCRdb's version of the immuneACCESS table is confined to in-frame rearrangements and falls short of the full clone set. An unresolved V gene accounts for under half of the shortfall where checked; the remainder is of unknown origin. The V and J calls and clone size were taken over from that table, and D and trimming were inferred from the DNA. The sample contains 10,000 to 15,000 clones, 80% to 90% of them found a single time. The ten largest clones add up to approximately 2.9% of the sample.

This record belongs to a study of high-grade serous ovarian cancer treatment subgroups (dated by TCRdb to the early 2020s). Notes on the research overall: On average, each sample produced some 15,000 sequencing reads and 7,000 or so unique TCR beta rearrangements. Under a laparoscopic triage algorithm, patients with high-grade serous ovarian cancer were grouped by complete gross resection or by neoadjuvant chemotherapy response, and the study profiled the TCR beta repertoires of these patients. Each patient contributed one primary tumor and two metastatic tumor samples, giving 75 to 100 samples in total. The roughly 30-patient cohort included around ten patients with no residual disease after primary surgery (R0), around ten excellent NACT responders, and around ten poor NACT responders. On the study overall, not on this receptor specifically: TCR clonal relatedness was found to be positively correlated with neoantigen level and, by trend, with copy number variation and mutation load derived from whole-genome sequencing. TCR repertoire analyses were focused on CDR3, and CDR1 and CDR2 were not analyzed. Because bulk tumor TCR sequencing provided no spatial information, insight into HGSC tumor complexity and diversity was limited. Repertoire similarity between tumors of the same patient ranged roughly 0.095 to 0.8, whereas almost no similarity was seen between different patients.

The CDR3 goes from the cysteine to the phenylalanine over 13 residues. Only the CDR3 DNA stays, 39 bases, in frame from base 1. Cut back by 6 bases and 4 bases, the V and J ends lie 12 bases apart. Via the germline V gene, CDR1 is SNHLY and CDR2 FYNNEI. Tumor samples were obtained before definitive surgery or chemotherapy. The MD Anderson Biospecimen Extraction Resource handled genomic DNA extraction, while the MD Anderson Cancer Genomics Laboratory carried out the TCR sequencing. The chain is assembled from TRBV2 and TRBJ2-5; the D gene cannot be named for sure. Sequenced input: tumor tissue. The TCR originated in a human donor with high-grade serous ovarian cancer. The DNA sequence is given as TGTGCCAGCAGCGCCGATTGGAGAGAGACCCAGTACTTC. Its product reads: CASSADWRETQYF.